The 30 T cell receptor beta chains below come from one sample, sequenced in a study of cytomegalovirus exposure and HLA in healthy donors. Primers: 60 Vbeta forward and 13 Jbeta reverse. The repertoire was sequenced with immunoSEQ multiplex PCR; TCRdb's copy has only in-frame clones and lacks some. The table includes about 180,000 clones, 78% detected once. The sample was PBMCs. The source is a woman aged 50 to 60 in good health and CMV-seropositive.

V and J are TRBV5-1 and TRBJ1-1; D remains unclear. This CDR3 is built from 15 residues. Per germline, CDR1 SGHRS and CDR2 YFSETQ. The V end lost 6 bases, the J end lost 7 bases, and 22 bases lay between the germline ends. The CDR3 reads CASTLISSGRDEAFF. CDR3 in DNA: TGCGCCAGCACCTTAATATCGTCGGGAAGGGATGAAGCTTTCTTT. The full variable domain, in which reference TRBV5-1 and TRBJ1-1 provide the parts outside the CDR3, is KAGVTQTPRYLIKTRGQQVTLSCSPISGHRSVSWYQQTPGQGLQFLFEYFSETQRNKGNFPGRFSGRQFSNSRSEMNVSTLELGDSALYLCASTLISSGRDEAFFGQGTRLTVV.

J is TRBJ2-3 and V is TRBV6-5; tentative D call: TRBD2 (5 bases). Per germline, CDR1 MNHEY and CDR2 SVGAGI. This CDR3 is 12 amino acids long. V lost 6 bases to trimming and J lost 5 bases, with 9 bases between them. The CDR3 loop is CASSRTRDTQYF. CDR3 nucleotide sequence: TGTGCCAGCAGCCGCACTAGAGATACGCAGTATTTT.

The chain links TRBV7-3 to TRBJ2-7; 7 nucleotides align to TRBD2. CDR3 length equals 14 residues. CDR1 is SGHTA, CDR2 FQGTGA, per germline. Unmatched junction bases numbered 2, after V lost 2 bases and J lost 1 base. CDR3 sequence: CASSLAAGSYEQYF. CDR3 nucleotides: TGTGCCAGCAGCTTAGCAGCGGGGTCCTACGAGCAGTACTTC.

This clone has more than one count but fewer than ten. The chain links TRBV6-5 to TRBJ1-2; a weak D match, TRBD1 (5 bases). Germline loops: CDR1 MNHEY, CDR2 SVGAGI. V was trimmed by 4 bases and J by 7 bases, leaving 13 bases between them. The CDR3 consists of 13 residues. CDR3 region: CASSFGGGGGYTF. DNA for the CDR3: TGTGCCAGCAGTTTCGGGGGTGGTGGTGGCTACACCTTC.

Note on this clone: At one of its ends the junction is not consistent with the germline gene, which may arise from a read error. The chain is built from TRBV10-2 and TRBJ2-5; D is unresolved. CDR1 is WSHSY, CDR2 SAAADI, per germline. The CDR3 consists of 13 residues. CDR3 loop: CASSQSRRETQYF. The CDR3 region has the DNA TGCGCCAGCAGTCAGTCCCGGAGAGAGACCCAGTACTTC.

The chain has TRBV12-5 and TRBJ2-6, with D hard to call. The CDR3 is 13 amino acids. CDR1 is LGHNT, CDR2 FRNRAP, per germline. V was clipped by 1 base and J by 6 bases, with 4 bases between them. This chain's CDR3 is CASGLAMANVLTF. The CDR3 bases are TGTGCTAGTGGTTTGGCTATGGCCAACGTCCTGACTTTC.

This chain connects TRBV9 to TRBJ2-2; D uncertain. In germline, CDR1 is SGDLS, CDR2 YYNGEE. Trimming removed 4 bases from V and 1 base from J, with 8 bases in between. CDR3 length equals 14 residues. DNA of the CDR3: TGTGCCAGCAGCCCACGAGGGAACACCGGGGAGCTGTTTTTT. Amino acid sequence: CASSPRGNTGELFF.

On this clone: A read error may produce the germline difference seen at one junction end. V and J are TRBV7-9 and TRBJ2-5, with TRBD1 as a possible D gene (5 bases). The CDR3 contains 15 residues. CDR1 is SEHNR and CDR2 is FQNEAQ in the germline V gene (reference sequence). The CDR3 sequence is CSSSTRVRGQETQYF. The CDR3 DNA is TGTTCCAGCAGCACCCGGGTAAGGGGTCAGGAGACCCAGTACTTC. Looking up the rest from reference TRBV7-9 and TRBJ2-5 gives the full variable domain: DTGVSQNPRHKITKRGQNVTFRCDPISEHNRLYWYRQTLGQGPEFLTYFQNEAQLEKSRLLSDRFSAERPKGSFSTLEIQRTEQGDSAMYLCSSSTRVRGQETQYFGPGTRLLVL.

J is TRBJ1-2 and V is TRBV5-6; the match to TRBD1 covers 12 bases. The CDR3 extends over 16 amino acids. Germline V gene data show CDR1 as SGHDT and CDR2 as YYEEEE. Unmatched junction bases numbered 8, after V lost 0 bases and J lost 8 bases. This chain's CDR3 is CASSLAGTGGARGYTF. In nucleotides, the CDR3 is TGTGCCAGCAGCTTGGCCGGGACAGGGGGCGCGAGGGGCTACACCTTC.

The chain joins TRBV4-1 to TRBJ2-1; 7 bases align to TRBD2. CDR3 length: 15 amino acids. V lost 0 bases, J lost 11 bases, and 10 bases stayed unmatched. In germline, CDR1 is MGHRA, CDR2 YSYEKL. The DNA for the CDR3 is TGCGCCAGCAGCCAAGATGGGGGGGTGGGGCGGCAGCAGTTCTTC. Translating it yields CASSQDGGVGRQQFF.

The sample holds a few counts of this clone. The genes are TRBV29-1 and TRBJ2-3; perhaps TRBD2 as D (5 bases). Germline V CDR1 and CDR2: SQVTM, ANQGSEA. This CDR3 spans 10 amino acids. Written as DNA, the CDR3 is TGCAGTGGAGGAACAGATACGCAGTATTTT. Protein product: CSGGTDTQYF.

CDR3 protein: CASSDQGAAYEQYF. DNA of the CDR3: TGCGCCAGCAGCGACCAGGGGGCCGCCTACGAGCAGTACTTC. The chain uses TRBV5-1 and TRBJ2-7, with 8 nucleotides matching TRBD1. Trimming at V came to 4 bases and at J to 2 bases, leaving 5 bases not matched to a gene. The CDR3 totals 14 residues. The germline V gene has CDR1 SGHRS and CDR2 YFSETQ.

This clone was counted once. The chain joins TRBV5-1 to TRBJ1-2, with unresolved D. The CDR3 is 16 amino acids. V was shortened by 0 bases and J by 7 bases, with 19 bases between the two germline ends. The germline V gene has CDR1 SGHRS and CDR2 YFSETQ. The CDR3 here is CASSLGPGISRVGYTF. CDR3 DNA: TGCGCCAGCAGCTTGGGTCCGGGAATATCCCGGGTTGGCTACACCTTC. The full variable domain, its missing parts supplied by reference TRBV5-1 and TRBJ1-2, is KAGVTQTPRYLIKTRGQQVTLSCSPISGHRSVSWYQQTPGQGLQFLFEYFSETQRNKGNFPGRFSGRQFSNSRSEMNVSTLELGDSALYLCASSLGPGISRVGYTFGSGTRLTVV.

The V and J genes are TRBV13 and TRBJ2-3; D perhaps matches TRBD2 (6 bases). This CDR3 is built from 16 residues. V was cut by 5 bases and J by 0 bases, with 15 bases left in between. Germline-derived CDR1 and CDR2 are PRHDT and FYEKMQ (reference sequence). The chain's CDR3 is CASSTGDSGSTDTQYF. DNA of the CDR3: TGTGCCAGCAGCACCGGAGATAGCGGTAGCACAGATACGCAGTATTTT.

The chain links TRBV4-1 to TRBJ1-5; 10 positions agree with TRBD1. Germline loops: CDR1 MGHRA, CDR2 YSYEKL. Trimming cost V 4 bases and J 5 bases; bases outside gene matches: 5. The CDR3 is made up of 15 amino acids. The CDR3: CASSRRQGADQPQHF. CDR3 nucleotides: TGCGCCAGCAGCCGACGACAGGGGGCGGATCAGCCCCAGCATTTT.

The chain carries TRBV9 and TRBJ1-1, with 9 bases lining up with TRBD1. Looked up from germline, CDR1 is SGDLS and CDR2 is YYNGEE. Unmatched junction bases numbered 5, after V lost 0 bases and J lost 8 bases. The CDR3 totals 14 residues. CDR3 in DNA: TGTGCCAGCAGCGTAGACGGGACAGGGCGAGAAGCTTTCTTT. Its protein product is CASSVDGTGREAFF.

This clone has more than one count but fewer than ten. The genes are TRBV10-3 and TRBJ2-2; 11 nucleotides align to TRBD1. V gave up 5 bases and J gave up 3 bases; unmatched junction bases: 11. Per germline, CDR1 ENHRY and CDR2 SYGVKD. There are 18 residues in the CDR3. CDR3 loop: CAISKLLPGQGDTGELFF. The CDR3 DNA is TGTGCCATCAGTAAACTCTTACCGGGACAGGGGGACACCGGGGAGCTGTTTTTT.

The chain uses TRBV4-2 and TRBJ1-3; D is perhaps TRBD1 (6 bases). CDR1 is LGHNA, CDR2 YNFKEQ, per germline. The germline V and J ends were trimmed by 0 bases and 2 bases, with 11 bases remaining between them. The CDR3 runs 16 residues. CDR3 nucleotides: TGTGCCAGCAGCCAAGATCCGGCAGGGGCTGGAAACACCATATATTTT. It encodes CASSQDPAGAGNTIYF.

The chain has TRBV5-4 and TRBJ1-1, with D perhaps TRBD1 (6 bases). The germline V gene has CDR1 SGHNT and CDR2 YYREEE (reference sequence). With 0 bases removed from V and 0 bases from J, the gap between germline ends came to 12 bases. The CDR3 is made up of 16 amino acids. The CDR3, as DNA: TGTGCCAGCAGCTTGGGCAGGGGCCTTATGAACACTGAAGCTTTCTTT. Amino acid sequence: CASSLGRGLMNTEAFF.

The CDR3 reads CASSSGREKTRVFYGYTF. For the CDR3, the DNA is TGTGCCAGTAGCTCAGGTCGAGAGAAGACCAGAGTTTTCTATGGCTACACCTTC. The chain has TRBV19 and TRBJ1-2; D is unclear. The CDR3 is made up of 18 amino acids. V was shortened by 6 bases and J by 4 bases, with 27 bases between the two germline ends. Germline loops: CDR1 LNHDA, CDR2 SQIVND (reference sequence).

About this clone: A read error may produce the germline difference seen at one junction end. This rearrangement joins TRBV7-7 to TRBJ1-2; TRBD1 aligns across 8 bases. This CDR3 has 17 residues. CDR1 and CDR2 from the germline V gene are SSHAT and FNYEAQ (reference sequence). This chain's CDR3 is CASSPDLPTGENYGYTF. DNA of the CDR3: TGTGCTAGCAGCCCCGATCTGCCGACAGGGGAGAACTATGGCTACACCTTC. Filled out from reference TRBV7-7 and TRBJ1-2, the complete variable domain reads GAGVSQSPRYKVTKRGQDVTLRCDPISSHATLYWYQQALGQGPEFLTYFNYEAQPDKSGLPSDRFSAERPEGSISTLTIQRTEQRDSAMYRCASSPDLPTGENYGYTFGSGTRLTVV.

This clone appeared a single time. J is TRBJ2-5 and V is TRBV5-6; possible D gene TRBD1, 6 bases. V shed 2 bases and J shed 5 bases, with 7 bases lying between them. Looked up from germline, CDR1 is SGHDT and CDR2 is YYEEEE. The CDR3 covers 12 residues. The CDR3 DNA is TGTGCCAGCAGCTTAAGGGGGGAGACCCAGTACTTC. The encoded protein is CASSLRGETQYF.

V gene TRBV14 combines with J gene TRBJ2-5; D is unresolved. Germline V CDR1 and CDR2: SGHDN, FVKESK. V was cut by 4 bases and J by 5 bases, with 11 bases left in between. The CDR3 loop spans 13 amino acids. This CDR3 is CASSLRVGETQYF. CDR3 DNA sequence: TGTGCCAGCAGCCTTCGGGTCGGGGAGACCCAGTACTTC.

The chain links TRBV5-1 to TRBJ2-2, with D perhaps matching TRBD2 (5 bases). The germline V and J ends were trimmed by 4 bases and 5 bases, with 15 bases remaining between them. The CDR3 contains 15 residues. The germline CDR1 and CDR2 sequences are SGHRS and YFSETQ. Here the CDR3 reads CASSPLGLGTGELFF. The CDR3 DNA follows: TGCGCCAGCAGCCCGTTAGGACTGGGGACCGGGGAGCTGTTTTTT.

V and J are TRBV6-7 and TRBJ2-1; the D is unclear. TRBV6-7 is classed as an ORF, of uncertain function. CDR3 length: 14 residues. The V gene lost 0 bases and the J gene lost 10 bases, with 13 bases spanning the gap. CDR3 DNA: TGTGCCAGCAGTTACTCGAAGAATCCCCAGGAGCAGTTCTTC. Translation: CASSYSKNPQEQFF.

The chain links TRBV11-3 to TRBJ2-1; D gene unclear. CDR1 is SGHNT, CDR2 YENEEA, per germline. This CDR3 spans 14 amino acids. V was cut by 1 base and J by 4 bases, with 8 bases left in between. The DNA of the CDR3 is TGTGCCAGCAGCTTAGCGGCGGAGTACAATGAGCAGTTCTTC. The encoded protein is CASSLAAEYNEQFF.

The V gene is TRBV6-1, the J gene TRBJ2-7, with 10 bases aligning to TRBD1. The J segment lost 5 bases and the V segment lost 2 bases, leaving 6 bases of the junction unmatched. The CDR3 is 15 residues long. CDR1 MNHNS and CDR2 SASEGT come from the germline V gene. The CDR3 sequence is CASSEPGQGHDEQYF. In nucleotides, the CDR3 is TGTGCCAGCAGTGAACCGGGACAGGGGCACGACGAGCAGTACTTC.

The V gene is TRBV7-3, the J gene TRBJ2-1, with 7 bases lining up with TRBD2. The J segment lost 1 base and the V segment lost 4 bases, leaving 4 bases of the junction unmatched. Germline V gives CDR1 SGHTA, CDR2 FQGTGA. The CDR3 length is 15 residues. CDR3 sequence (DNA): TGTGCCAGCAGCTCCGGGACTACGTCCTACAATGAGCAGTTCTTC. Translation gives CASSSGTTSYNEQFF.

This chain uses TRBV6-6 with TRBJ1-5; possibly TRBD1 for D (5 bases). Trimming removed 0 bases from V and 0 bases from J, with 9 bases in between. Looked up from germline, CDR1 is MNHNY and CDR2 is SVGAGI (reference sequence). CDR3 length: 16 residues. The CDR3 bases are TGTGCCAGCAGTTACTCACAGGTTCTTAGCAATCAGCCCCAGCATTTT. Its translation is CASSYSQVLSNQPQHF.

This clone was counted once. This chain connects TRBV7-9 to TRBJ1-5, with unresolved D. Germline V gene data show CDR1 as SEHNR and CDR2 as FQNEAQ (reference sequence). The CDR3 totals 13 residues. Trimming pared 3 bases from V and 12 bases from J, leaving 15 bases between. The CDR3 spells CASSLDYGYYQHF. CDR3 bases: TGTGCCAGCAGCTTGGACTACGGATACTACCAGCATTTT.